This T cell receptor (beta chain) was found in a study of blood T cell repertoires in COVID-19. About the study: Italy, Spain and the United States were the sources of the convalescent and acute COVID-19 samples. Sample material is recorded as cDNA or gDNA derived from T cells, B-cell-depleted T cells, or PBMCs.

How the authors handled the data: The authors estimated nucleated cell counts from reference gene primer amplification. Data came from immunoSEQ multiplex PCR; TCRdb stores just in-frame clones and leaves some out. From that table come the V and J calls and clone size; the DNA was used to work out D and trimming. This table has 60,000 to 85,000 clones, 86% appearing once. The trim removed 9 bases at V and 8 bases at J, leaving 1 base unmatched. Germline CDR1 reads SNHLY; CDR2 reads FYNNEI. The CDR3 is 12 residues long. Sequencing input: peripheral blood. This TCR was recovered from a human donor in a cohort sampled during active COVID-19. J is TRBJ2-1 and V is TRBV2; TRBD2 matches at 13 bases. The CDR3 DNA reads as TGTGCCAGTACTAGCGGGGGGGATGAGCAGTTCTTC. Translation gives CASTSGGDEQFF.